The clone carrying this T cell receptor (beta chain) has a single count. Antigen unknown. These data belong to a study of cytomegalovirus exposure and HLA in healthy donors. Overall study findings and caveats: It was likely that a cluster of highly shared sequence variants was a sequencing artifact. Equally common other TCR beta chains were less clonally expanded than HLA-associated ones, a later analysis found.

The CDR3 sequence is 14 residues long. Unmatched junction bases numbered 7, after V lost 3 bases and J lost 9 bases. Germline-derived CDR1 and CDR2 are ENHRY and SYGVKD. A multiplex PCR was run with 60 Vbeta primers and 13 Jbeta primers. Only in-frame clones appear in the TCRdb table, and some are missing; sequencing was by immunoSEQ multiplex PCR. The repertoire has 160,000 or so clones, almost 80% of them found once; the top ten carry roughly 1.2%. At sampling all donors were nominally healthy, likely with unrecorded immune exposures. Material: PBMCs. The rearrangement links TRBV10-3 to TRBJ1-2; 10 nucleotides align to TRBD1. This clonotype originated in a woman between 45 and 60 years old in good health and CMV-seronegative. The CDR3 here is CAISEFGTGVRYTF. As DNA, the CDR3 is TGTGCCATCAGTGAATTCGGGACAGGGGTCCGCTACACCTTC.